The clone carrying this T cell receptor beta chain was found many times. Its antigen is undetermined. The CDR3 sequence is 14 residues long. V was trimmed by 0 bases and J by 4 bases, leaving 10 bases between them. The V gene's germline CDR1 is DFQATT and CDR2 SNEGSKA (reference sequence). The data derive from a study of CD8 T cells in ankylosing spondylitis. With molecular barcodes, quantitative 5'-RACE was used to make the TCR beta libraries. MiXCR, applied by TCRdb to the 5' RACE reads, yields one record per CDR3 protein. The data hold fewer than 350,000 distinct CDR3 sequences, with under 14% observed a single time. Study-level points and caveats: Fewer than ten highly homologous variants made up a TCR beta motif, and this motif appeared characteristic of ankylosing spondylitis blood. Significant enrichment of disease-linked clones was reported in matched ankylosing spondylitis synovial fluid. Previous work reported some of these motif variants in the synovial fluid and blood of reactive arthritis.

Sample: blood, either unsorted or a sorted T cell fraction (not recorded which). This sequence originates from a female donor with ankylosing spondylitis or in good health (not recorded which). This sequence joins TRBV20-1 and TRBJ2-1; no clear D. The CDR3 nucleotides read TGCAGTGCTAGAGATGTTGCTTTATACAATGAGCAGTTCTTC. Its protein is CSARDVALYNEQFF.